Sequencing of this T cell receptor (beta chain) was carried out in a study of blood T cell repertoires in COVID-19. Only one count was recorded for this clone. TCRdb's copy holds only in-frame clones and misses some; the assay was immunoSEQ multiplex PCR. Of tens of thousands of clones listed, 65% to 75% are singletons. What was sequenced was peripheral blood. The TCR sequence derives from a woman aged 80 or over with acute or convalescent COVID-19.

The CDR3 DNA sequence: TGTGCCAGTAGTATCCCCTTCCGGGACAGGGGGCATTATGCTGGAAACACCATATATTTT. It yields the protein CASSIPFRDRGHYAGNTIYF. The J gene is TRBJ1-3, the V gene TRBV19; TRBD1 agrees at 12 bases. Per germline, CDR1 LNHDA and CDR2 SQIVND (reference sequence). J gave up 2 bases and V 3 bases, and 14 bases lay outside the gene matches. The CDR3 spans 20 residues.